What follows are 7 T cell receptor beta chains derived from one specimen sequenced in a study of T cells in narcolepsy. The repertoire was sequenced with immunoSEQ multiplex PCR; TCRdb's copy has only in-frame clones and lacks some. Of tens of thousands of clones listed, approximately 90% are singletons. Source material: CD45RA- memory CD4+ T cells from PBMCs. The receptors shown here come from a human donor with narcolepsy.

This rearrangement joins TRBV6-5 to TRBJ1-1, with 9 bases matching TRBD1. Per the germline V gene, CDR1 is MNHEY and CDR2 is SVGAGI. The junction had 5 bases not matched to a gene; V was cut back by 7 bases and J by 5 bases. The CDR3 runs to 13 residues. CDR3 in DNA: TGTGCCAGCAAGACAGGGGGGCGGACTGAAGCTTTCTTT. It yields the protein CASKTGGRTEAFF.

The chain is built from TRBV5-1 and TRBJ1-1; D may be TRBD1 (5 bases). The germline gives CDR1 SGHRS, CDR2 YFSETQ. The CDR3 is 14 residues long. Trimming shortened V by 6 bases and J by 0 bases, and 12 bases separated the two germline ends. CDR3 sequence (DNA): TGCGCCAGCAATAGGTTGGACATGAACACTGAAGCTTTCTTT. Translation gives CASNRLDMNTEAFF. The variable domain in full, completed from reference TRBV5-1 and TRBJ1-1, reads KAGVTQTPRYLIKTRGQQVTLSCSPISGHRSVSWYQQTPGQGLQFLFEYFSETQRNKGNFPGRFSGRQFSNSRSEMNVSTLELGDSALYLCASNRLDMNTEAFFGQGTRLTVV.

This clone was observed a handful of times. This chain joins TRBV10-3 and TRBJ1-4; D remains unclear. CDR1 is ENHRY, CDR2 SYGVKD, per germline. Trimming pared 10 bases from V and 0 bases from J, leaving 12 bases between. The CDR3 runs to 14 residues. This CDR3 is CATKDGATNEKLFF. For the CDR3, the DNA is TGTGCCACCAAGGACGGAGCAACTAATGAAAAACTGTTTTTT.

The genes are TRBV7-2 and TRBJ2-2, with D perhaps matching TRBD1 (5 bases). The CDR3 has 16 residues. The V end lost 1 base, the J end lost 2 bases, and 11 bases lay between the germline ends. Germline values: CDR1 SGHTA, CDR2 FQGNSA. DNA for the CDR3: TGTGCCAGCAGCTTAGAGGGGCGGTTTAACACCGGGGAGCTGTTTTTT. It encodes CASSLEGRFNTGELFF.

This chain uses TRBV6-5 with TRBJ1-2, with a weak D call TRBD1 (6 bases). The CDR3 has 14 amino acids. The germline V gene encodes CDR1 MNHEY and CDR2 SVGAGI. Trimming took off 6 bases at V and 5 bases at J, with 16 bases between the two ends. The CDR3, as DNA: TGTGCCAGCAGCCCCCGTGACAGGATGTATGGCTACACCTTC. It is translated as CASSPRDRMYGYTF.

The CDR3 is CASSSQREGQDTQYF. The CDR3 DNA reads as TGTGCCAGCAGCTCACAGCGGGAGGGCCAAGATACGCAGTATTTT. The V and J genes are TRBV9 and TRBJ2-3, with TRBD2 matching 10 bases. The CDR3 is 15 amino acids. V shed 4 bases and J 5 bases; nucleotides not matched to a gene: 7. The germline CDR1 and CDR2 sequences are SGDLS and YYNGEE.

V usage is TRBV6-9 and J usage is TRBJ1-2; D gene uncertain. CDR1 is MNHGY, CDR2 SVAAGI, per germline. The CDR3 totals 14 residues. Deletions cut 5 bases from V and 8 bases from J, with 18 bases between. The CDR3 sequence: CASSIGLRLRGYTF. CDR3 coding DNA: TGTGCCAGCAGTATTGGGCTGCGGCTGAGGGGCTACACCTTC.